A single sample is the source of the 21 T cell receptor beta chains below, sequenced in a study of HIV-infected patients and healthy controls. A single record per CDR3 protein comes from TCRdb applying MiXCR to the 5' RACE reads. The sample consists of 18,000 or so distinct CDR3 sequences, around 20% of them appearing once. The sample was CD8+ T cells from blood. These receptors were taken from a human donor in good health.

This clonotype was counted at least ten times. This chain connects TRBV4-1 to TRBJ2-3; TRBD2 matches 7 bases. V lost 0 bases, J lost 1 base, and 4 bases stayed unmatched. Per the germline V gene, CDR1 is MGHRA and CDR2 is YSYEKL. CDR3 length: 16 amino acids. CDR3 sequence (DNA): TGCGCCAGCAGCCAAGACCTAGCGGTTGGCACAGATACGCAGTATTTT. Translating it yields CASSQDLAVGTDTQYF.

This clonotype showed up many times. The rearrangement joins TRBV5-1 to TRBJ1-2, with D tentatively TRBD1 (5 bases). Germline V gene lookup returns CDR1 SGHRS and CDR2 YFSETQ. The V end was cut by 1 base, the J end by 8 bases, with 12 bases between. This CDR3 has 13 residues. The chain's CDR3 is CASSLSQGWGYTF. The CDR3 nucleotides read TGCGCCAGCAGCTTGTCCCAGGGCTGGGGCTACACCTTC.

V and J are TRBV6-1 and TRBJ2-4, with TRBD2 as a possible D gene (7 bases). This CDR3 has 19 amino acids. V lost 1 base and J lost 0, with 19 bases in between. Germline values: CDR1 MNHNS, CDR2 SASEGT. CDR3 region: CASSEDGTRGGLAKNIQYF. DNA of the CDR3: TGTGCCAGCAGTGAAGATGGAACAAGGGGGGGTCTAGCCAAAAACATTCAGTACTTC.

A few counts support this clonotype. This rearrangement joins TRBV23-1 to TRBJ2-6; TRBD2 is a possible D gene (5 bases). TRBV23-1 is classed as an ORF, of uncertain function. This CDR3 is built from 16 residues. V lost 0 bases and J 0 bases, leaving 6 bases between the germline ends. CDR3 sequence reads: CASSQSSGSGANVLTF. CDR3 sequence (DNA): TGCGCCAGCAGTCAATCGAGCGGCTCTGGGGCCAACGTCCTGACTTTC.

V gene TRBV3-1 combines with J gene TRBJ1-5; D gene uncertain. Germline loops: CDR1 LGHDT, CDR2 YNNKEL (reference sequence). This CDR3 contains 12 residues. Trimming removed 1 base at V and 6 bases at J, with 4 bases between. The CDR3 reads CASSQVGQPQHF. CDR3 coding DNA: TGTGCCAGCAGCCAAGTCGGTCAGCCCCAGCATTTT.

V usage is TRBV11-2 and J usage is TRBJ2-7; TRBD1 matches 7 bases. V shed 2 bases, J shed 3 bases, and the junction held 7 bases outside the gene matches. Looked up from germline, CDR1 is SGHAT and CDR2 is FQNNGV. The CDR3 length is 15 residues. The CDR3 DNA sequence: TGTGCCAGCAGCTTATTGTCCACAGGGGACTACGAGCAGTACTTC. Translated, it gives CASSLLSTGDYEQYF.

This clonotype was seen ten or more times. The chain has TRBV11-2 and TRBJ2-1; 7 nucleotides line up with TRBD1. V shed 5 bases and J 3 bases; nucleotides not matched to a gene: 7. CDR1 SGHAT and CDR2 FQNNGV come from the germline V gene. There are 15 residues in the CDR3. The CDR3 protein is CASSLPGQYYNEQFF. CDR3 coding DNA: TGTGCCAGCAGCCTCCCGGGACAGTACTACAATGAGCAGTTCTTC.

This clonotype was seen many times. The V call is TRBV6-1, the J call TRBJ2-1; 7 bases map to TRBD1. The V gene end was trimmed by 3 bases and the J gene end by 0 bases; junction bases not matched to a gene: 2. The CDR3 runs to 15 residues. Germline V CDR1 and CDR2: MNHNS, SASEGT. Here the CDR3 DNA reads TGTGCCAGCAGTGAGACAGGGAGCTCCTACAATGAGCAGTTCTTC. Its protein is CASSETGSSYNEQFF.

This clonotype came up a few times. The chain joins TRBV30 to TRBJ1-1, with 7 bases lining up with TRBD1. The J segment lost 4 bases and the V segment lost 4 bases, leaving 6 bases of the junction unmatched. Germline lookup yields CDR1 GTSNPN and CDR2 SVGIG (reference sequence). The CDR3 loop spans 13 amino acids. The CDR3 region has the DNA TGTGCCTGGACAACTAACAGGGGCACTGAAGCTTTCTTT. Translated, it gives CAWTTNRGTEAFF.

This clonotype was seen more than once but under ten times. This sequence joins TRBV7-6 and TRBJ2-2, with TRBD2 matching over 12 bases. V lost 4 bases, J lost 0 bases, and 0 bases stayed unmatched. CDR1 is SGHVS and CDR2 is FNYEAQ in the germline V gene. CDR3 length: 16 residues. The CDR3 here is CASSWTSGANTGELFF. The CDR3 DNA sequence: TGTGCCAGCAGCTGGACTAGCGGGGCGAACACCGGGGAGCTGTTTTTT.

This sequence joins TRBV30 and TRBJ2-7; no reliable D call. V was trimmed by 0 bases and J by 1 base, leaving 13 bases between them. CDR1 GTSNPN and CDR2 SVGIG come from the germline V gene (reference sequence). This CDR3 comprises 15 residues. CDR3 protein: CAWSVWQSLSYEQYF. The CDR3 coding sequence is TGTGCCTGGAGTGTTTGGCAGTCTCTTTCCTACGAGCAGTACTTC. Full variable domain (rest looked up from reference TRBV30 and TRBJ2-7): SQTIHQWPATLVQPVGSPLSLECTVEGTSNPNLYWYRQAAGRGLQLLFYSVGIGQISSEVPQNLSASRPQDRQFILSSKKLLLSDSGFYLCAWSVWQSLSYEQYFGPGTRLTVT.

This chain joins TRBV7-9 and TRBJ2-7; a weak D match, TRBD2 (6 bases). The CDR3 is 16 residues long. Trimming took 5 bases from V and 2 from J, leaving 19 bases between them. Germline V gene sequence: CDR1 SEHNR, CDR2 FQNEAQ (reference sequence). This CDR3 is CASSTELGEDAYEQYF. Written as DNA, the CDR3 is TGTGCCAGCAGCACAGAGTTGGGGGAGGACGCCTACGAGCAGTACTTC.

This chain joins TRBV12-3 or TRBV12-4 and TRBJ2-1; possibly TRBD2 for D (6 bases). The V end was cut by 7 bases, the J end by 2 bases, with 9 bases between. The CDR3 is made up of 13 amino acids. Here the CDR3 reads CASTWRAYNEQFF. CDR3 DNA: TGTGCCAGCACCTGGAGGGCCTACAATGAGCAGTTCTTC.

A note on this clonotype: A much bigger clone sits one base away, suggesting this may be a read error. The V call is TRBV6-4, the J call TRBJ1-5, with 7 bases aligning to TRBD1. The CDR3 is made up of 14 amino acids. In germline, CDR1 is MRHNA, CDR2 SNTAGT. DNA for the CDR3: TGTGCCGGCAGTGACGGGACAGACAATCAGCCCCAGCATTTT. Its protein product is CAGSDGTDNQPQHF.

The gene calls are TRBV6-5 and TRBJ2-7; TRBD2 aligns across 11 bases. The CDR3 spans 16 residues. V was pared by 5 bases and J by 4 bases, with 10 bases of the junction left unmatched. CDR1 is MNHEY and CDR2 is SVGAGI in the germline V gene. DNA of the CDR3: TGTGCCAGCAGTCTAACGGGACTAGCGGAGGAGTACGAGCAGTACTTC. Its translation is CASSLTGLAEEYEQYF.

This clonotype was counted ten times or more. The rearrangement links TRBV19 to TRBJ2-7, with D possibly matching TRBD1 (5 bases). CDR1 and CDR2 from the germline V gene are LNHDA and SQIVND (reference sequence). V gave up 5 bases and J gave up 0 bases, with 11 bases separating them. The CDR3 sequence is 14 residues long. The CDR3 coding sequence is TGTGCCAGTAGTGCACAGGCGAGCTCCTACGAGCAGTACTTC. It is translated as CASSAQASSYEQYF. The full variable domain, in which reference TRBV19 and TRBJ2-7 provide the parts outside the CDR3, is DGGITQSPKYLFRKEGQNVTLSCEQNLNHDAMYWYRQDPGQGLRLIYYSQIVNDFQKGDIAEGYSVSREKKESFPLTVTSAQKNPTAFYLCASSAQASSYEQYFGPGTRLTVT.

The chain is built from TRBV6-6 and TRBJ2-7, with TRBD1 as a possible D gene (7 bases). The CDR3 consists of 12 residues. Germline lookup yields CDR1 MNHNY and CDR2 SVGAGI (reference sequence). The V gene lost 8 bases and the J gene lost 2 bases, with 10 bases spanning the gap. The CDR3 nucleotides are TGTGCCAGCGCGGGGACAGCCTACGAGCAGTACTTC. This translates into CASAGTAYEQYF.

This clonotype was seen more than once but under ten times. The V call is TRBV4-3, the J call TRBJ1-1; no clear D. This CDR3 comprises 13 residues. Germline V gene lookup returns CDR1 LGHNA and CDR2 YSLEER. The V end was cut by 3 bases, the J end by 8 bases, with 13 bases between. The CDR3 bases are TGCGCCAGCAGCCAGATGGAAAGGGCAGAAGCTTTCTTT. The encoded protein is CASSQMERAEAFF.

This clonotype has a count of ten or more. The rearrangement uses TRBV11-2 and TRBJ1-5; TRBD1 matches 7 bases. V was pared by 5 bases and J by 1 base, with 5 bases of the junction left unmatched. The CDR3 has 15 amino acids. Germline values: CDR1 SGHAT, CDR2 FQNNGV. CDR3 DNA sequence: TGTGCCAGCAGCGCCCGGACAGGCAGCAATCAGCCCCAGCATTTT. Translation gives CASSARTGSNQPQHF.

Here the CDR3 reads CASSLRDRIYEQYF. The DNA of the CDR3 is TGTGCCAGCAGCTTGAGGGACAGGATCTACGAGCAGTACTTC. The rearrangement joins TRBV5-6 to TRBJ2-7, with 8 positions matching TRBD1. V lost 1 base to trimming and J lost 3 bases; unmatched junction nucleotides: 3. The CDR3 extends over 14 amino acids. The germline V gene encodes CDR1 SGHDT and CDR2 YYEEEE.

J is TRBJ2-1 and V is TRBV20-1, with 8 positions matching TRBD2. J was trimmed by 15 bases and V by 1 base; bases with no gene match: 8. Germline V CDR1 and CDR2: DFQATT, SNEGSKA (reference sequence). The CDR3 covers 12 residues. The CDR3 is CSARVEAGEGFF. The CDR3 nucleotides read TGCAGTGCTAGAGTTGAAGCGGGAGAGGGGTTCTTC.